The rows below give T cell receptor beta chains drawn from one sample of a study of blood T cell repertoires in COVID-19. Using immunoSEQ multiplex PCR, the repertoire was profiled, and TCRdb retains in-frame clones only, with some absent. There are fewer than 200,000 clones in the sample; about 86% occur only once, and around 13% lies in the top ten. The sequencing sample was made of peripheral blood. Source of these receptors: a woman in her sixties or seventies with COVID-19, enrolled during active disease. Both conserved end residues are part of each CDR3. Each record gives: V gene, CDR3 protein.

v_gene: TRBV2
CDR3aa: CASSRQGPFLEQYF

v_gene: TRBV11-2
CDR3aa: CASSDRREGQYYNEQFF

v_gene: TRBV6-5
CDR3aa: CASRQTRLSYNEQFF

v_gene: TRBV24-1
CDR3aa: CATEKPGQGAGGYTF

v_gene: TRBV19
CDR3aa: CASRDSSDSPLHF

v_gene: TRBV28
CDR3aa: CASSRGLARVYYEQYF

v_gene: TRBV4-1
CDR3aa: CASSQAGLAGGSWQFF

v_gene: TRBV7-9
CDR3aa: CASSLVAENSYEQYF

v_gene: TRBV19
CDR3aa: CASSKQGGGQPQHF

v_gene: TRBV28
CDR3aa: CASIEGTDTQYF

v_gene: TRBV5-1
CDR3aa: CASSLRTGGYEQYF

v_gene: TRBV19
CDR3aa: CASSIWQEAFF